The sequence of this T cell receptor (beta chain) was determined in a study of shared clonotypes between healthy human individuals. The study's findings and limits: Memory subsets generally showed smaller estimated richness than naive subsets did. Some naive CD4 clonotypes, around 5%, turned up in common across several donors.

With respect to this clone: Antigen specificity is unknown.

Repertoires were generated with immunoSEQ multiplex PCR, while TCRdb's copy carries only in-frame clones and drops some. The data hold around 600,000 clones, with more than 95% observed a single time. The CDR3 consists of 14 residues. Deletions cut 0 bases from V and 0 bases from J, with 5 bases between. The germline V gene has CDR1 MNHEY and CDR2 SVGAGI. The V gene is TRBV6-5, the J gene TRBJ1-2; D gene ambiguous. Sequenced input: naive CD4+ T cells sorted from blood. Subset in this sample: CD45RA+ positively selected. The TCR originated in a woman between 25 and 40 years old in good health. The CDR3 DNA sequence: TGTGCCAGCAGTTACTCTGAAGCTAACTATGGCTACACCTTC. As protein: CASSYSEANYGYTF.